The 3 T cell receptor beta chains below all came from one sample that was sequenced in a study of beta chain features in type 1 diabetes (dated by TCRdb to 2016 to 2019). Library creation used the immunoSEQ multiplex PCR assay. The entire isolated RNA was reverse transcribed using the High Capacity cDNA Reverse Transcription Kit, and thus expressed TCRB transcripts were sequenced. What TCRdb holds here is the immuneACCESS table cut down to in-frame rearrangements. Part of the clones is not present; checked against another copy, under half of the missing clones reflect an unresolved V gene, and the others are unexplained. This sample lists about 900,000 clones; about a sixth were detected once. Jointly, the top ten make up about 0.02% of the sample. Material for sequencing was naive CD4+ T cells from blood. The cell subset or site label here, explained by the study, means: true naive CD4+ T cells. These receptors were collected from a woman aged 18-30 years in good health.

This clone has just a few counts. CDR3 coding DNA: TGTGCCAGCAGCAAAGAGTCAGGCCAGTTCGCTCAAGAGACCCAGTACTTC. Its protein is CASSKESGQFAQETQYF. This sequence joins TRBV21-1 and TRBJ2-5; the listed D gene, TRBD1, was not tested against the DNA. TRBV21-1 is labeled a pseudogene. The CDR3 sequence is 17 residues long.

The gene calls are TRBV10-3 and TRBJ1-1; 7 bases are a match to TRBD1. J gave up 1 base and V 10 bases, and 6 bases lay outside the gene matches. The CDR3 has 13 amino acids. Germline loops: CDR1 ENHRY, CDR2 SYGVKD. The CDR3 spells CATGTEKNTEAFF. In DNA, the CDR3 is TGTGCCACCGGGACAGAGAAGAACACTGAAGCTTTCTTT.

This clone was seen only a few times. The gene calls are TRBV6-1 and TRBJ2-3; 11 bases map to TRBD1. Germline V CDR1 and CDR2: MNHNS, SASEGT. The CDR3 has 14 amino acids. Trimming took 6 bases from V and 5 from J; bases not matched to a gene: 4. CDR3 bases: TGTGCCAGCAGCGGGACAGGGGGTATAGATACGCAGTATTTT. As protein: CASSGTGGIDTQYF.